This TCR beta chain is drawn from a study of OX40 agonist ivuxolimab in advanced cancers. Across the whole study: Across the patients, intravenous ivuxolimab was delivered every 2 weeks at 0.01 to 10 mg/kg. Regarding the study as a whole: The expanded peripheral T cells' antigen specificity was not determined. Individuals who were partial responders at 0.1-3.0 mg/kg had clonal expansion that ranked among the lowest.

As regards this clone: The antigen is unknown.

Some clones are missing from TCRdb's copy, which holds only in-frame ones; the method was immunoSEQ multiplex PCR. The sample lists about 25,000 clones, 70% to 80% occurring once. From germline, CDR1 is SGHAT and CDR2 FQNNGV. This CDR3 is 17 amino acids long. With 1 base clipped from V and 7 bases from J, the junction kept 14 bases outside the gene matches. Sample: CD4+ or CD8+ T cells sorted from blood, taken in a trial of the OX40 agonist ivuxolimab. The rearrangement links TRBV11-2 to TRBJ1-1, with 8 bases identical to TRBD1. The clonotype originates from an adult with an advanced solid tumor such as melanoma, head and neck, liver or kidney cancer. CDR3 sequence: CASSLALQLDRVVEAFF. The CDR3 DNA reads TGTGCCAGCAGCTTAGCCCTCCAATTGGACAGGGTAGTTGAAGCTTTCTTT.